Presented here are 2 T cell receptor beta chains from one specimen sequenced in a study of cytomegalovirus exposure and HLA in healthy donors. PCR was performed using 60 Vbeta and 13 Jbeta primers. Measured with immunoSEQ multiplex PCR; TCRdb has only the in-frame clones, and not every one. The repertoire holds hundreds of thousands of clones, with 75% to 80% as singletons. The sample taken for sequencing was PBMCs. These receptor sequences come from a man aged 18 to 35 in good health and CMV-seronegative.

V is TRBV4-2 and J is TRBJ2-7; 9 bases fit TRBD2. V lost 0 bases, J lost 2 bases, and 5 bases stayed unmatched. The germline CDR1 and CDR2 sequences are LGHNA and YNFKEQ. The CDR3 runs 16 residues. CDR3 amino acids: CASSQDLSGGTYEQYF. CDR3 coding DNA: TGTGCCAGCAGCCAAGATCTAAGCGGGGGGACCTACGAGCAGTACTTC.

This rearrangement joins TRBV27 to TRBJ2-7; tentative D call: TRBD1 (6 bases). V dropped 7 bases and J dropped 4 bases, with 17 bases sitting between them. Germline CDR1 MNHEY, CDR2 SMNVEV (reference sequence). CDR3 length: 14 amino acids. The CDR3 DNA sequence: TGTGCCAGCACCTCGACAGGCTACCCTTACGAGCAGTACTTC. Protein product: CASTSTGYPYEQYF.